This T cell receptor (beta chain) emerged from a study of shared clonotypes between healthy human individuals. V was trimmed by 4 bases and J by 0 bases, leaving 9 bases between them. This CDR3 contains 15 residues. The germline V gene has CDR1 MDHEN and CDR2 SYDVKM. General observations from the study: Among non-shared clonotypes, generation probabilities were lower than among those shared by all four donors.

As to this clone: The antigen is undetermined.

A deep-level run was used for the assay. Profiled with immunoSEQ multiplex PCR; TCRdb holds only in-frame clones, not every one. Of over a million clones listed, roughly 74% are singletons. The rearrangement joins TRBV28 to TRBJ1-4, with a weak D call TRBD1 (6 bases). This TCR came from a man aged 18 to 30 in good health. Some clones in this sample may be carry-over from other donors' samples. Sequencing was performed on memory CD4+ T cells from PBMCs. Subset in this sample: CD45RA-negative fraction. The CDR3 DNA follows: TGTGCCAGCAGTTACAGGGCGGCAACTAATGAAAAACTGTTTTTT. It codes for CASSYRAATNEKLFF.